This T cell receptor (beta chain) originates from a study of CD8+CD57+ T cells in acquired aplastic anemia (dated by TCRdb to the late 2010s). About the full investigation: A mean of approximately 3 ug of DNA, ranging from about 0.17 to 30 ug, was extracted from sorted CD4+ and CD8+ cells. CD8+CD57+ expansion was defined as a frequency above the mean frequency observed in healthy subjects. Broader findings and caveats from the paper: CD8+ Simpson's diversity did not differ significantly between patients and healthy controls (P=0.060). Fewer than 30 CD8+ CDR3 sequences were found in both patients and controls but appeared to be highly expressed in patients and within the immunodominant clones of the patients.

Flow cytometry had shown CD8+CD57+ cell expansion in the patients selected for sequencing. Every patient had a diagnosis of severe acquired aplastic anemia based on International Study of Aplastic Anemia and Agranulocytosis and Camitta criteria. No patient had received any therapy when blood was sampled. In the study, sorted CD4+ and CD8+ blood T cells from patients with severe aplastic anemia and from healthy subjects underwent deep sequencing of TCR repertoires. Patients were enrolled in the USA under clinicaltrials.gov protocols 00001620, 01623167, 00001397, 00071045, 00081523 and 00961064. Ficoll-Paque density gradient centrifugation was used to isolate peripheral blood mononuclear cells. CD4+ and CD8+ T cells were sorted by FACS or magnetic beads before DNA extraction. Genomic DNA was used as template for profiling of TCR beta VDJ combinations and CDR3 sequences. An Illumina HiSeq 2000 was used for TCR repertoire sequencing. The authors' analysis ran thus. Repertoires were assessed using TRBV/TRBJ rearrangement plots, CDR3 size and DJ length profiles, and Simpson's diversity index. The immunodominant clone was defined as the most abundant DNA sequence in deep sequencing data. CDR3 amino acid sequences were screened for sharing across subjects and compared with published repertoires and the VDJdb database. TCRdb handled the public reads itself, with Q25 trimming in fastp and clone calling in MiXCR, and kept productive beta chains. Rows merge per CDR3 protein into single entries with the most common DNA and genes. The V and J calls follow TCRdb's processing rather than the paper's. The sample yields about 58,000 distinct CDR3 sequences; approximately 50% were counted once. The ten largest clonotypes hold approximately 15% of the sample.

The CDR3 spans 16 residues, from the cysteine through the phenylalanine. The read is trimmed to its CDR3 DNA, 48 bases read in frame from base 1. Taken from the germline V gene (reference sequence), the CDR1 and CDR2 loops are LNHNV and YYDKDF. V and J lose 0 bases and 8 bases, and a span of 19 bases separates them. Of note for this clonotype: Its antigen remains undetermined. The input lacks base qualities; no much larger clone sits a single base away.

Sequencing was done on a sample of sorted CD4+, CD8+, or CD8+CD57+ T cells (not recorded which) from PBMCs. Recombination joined TRBV15 with TRBJ1-2; the D gene remains uncertain. This clonotype was obtained from a human donor with aplastic anemia. The DNA sequence follows: TGTGCCACCAGCAGAGATGTCGCCCGCAGTGGGGAAGGCTACACCTTC. It translates as CATSRDVARSGEGYTF.